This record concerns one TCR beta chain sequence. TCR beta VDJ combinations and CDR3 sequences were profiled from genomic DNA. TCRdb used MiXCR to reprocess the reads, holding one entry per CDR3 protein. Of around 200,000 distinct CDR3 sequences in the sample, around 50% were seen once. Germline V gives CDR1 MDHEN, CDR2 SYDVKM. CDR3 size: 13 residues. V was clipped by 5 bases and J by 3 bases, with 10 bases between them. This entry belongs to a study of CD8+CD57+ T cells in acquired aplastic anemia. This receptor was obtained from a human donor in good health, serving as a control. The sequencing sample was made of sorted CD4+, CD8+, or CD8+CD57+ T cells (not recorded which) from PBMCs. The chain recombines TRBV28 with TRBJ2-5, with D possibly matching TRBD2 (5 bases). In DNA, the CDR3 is TGTGCCAGCAGTCCCGGACTCAAAGAGACCCAGTACTTC. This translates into CASSPGLKETQYF.